One TCR beta chain is described in this entry. Its recognized antigen is unknown. No base quality values were provided; no much bigger clone lies one nucleotide off. The library relied on the immunoSEQ multiplex PCR assay. Sourced from immuneACCESS, this table was stored by TCRdb with only in-frame sequences that have V and J called. A share of the clones is absent; for the studies checked, an unresolved V gene accounts for under half, and the remainder has no known explanation. The sample has approximately 44,000 clones on record, about nine tenths of them singletons. The ten biggest clones cover 0.52% of the sample. The CDR3 contains 14 residues, cysteine and phenylalanine counted. The CDR3 DNA has 42 bases and is translated from base 1. The germline V gene sets CDR1 to SNHLY and CDR2 to FYNNEI. V is reduced by 4 bases and J by 2 bases, leaving a spacing of 12 bases between them. This sample stems from a study of T cell changes during pregnancy in multiple sclerosis (dated by TCRdb to between 2017 and 2020). At the level of the whole study: In women with multiple sclerosis, the researchers looked at how the T cell repertoire shifted as pregnancy progressed.

The TCR was taken from a female donor with multiple sclerosis, enrolled in a pregnancy study. The sample was CD4+ T cells from peripheral blood mononuclear cells, taken in the third trimester of pregnancy. The chain is assembled from TRBV2 and TRBJ2-7, with a weak D call of TRBD1 (6 bases match). The CDR3 amino acid sequence is: CASSAWTEAYEQYF. The sequenced DNA is TGTGCCAGCAGTGCGTGGACAGAAGCCTACGAGCAGTACTTC.